This TCR beta chain was captured by sequencing in a study of cytomegalovirus exposure and HLA in healthy donors. Researchers ran the PCR with 60 Vbeta and 13 Jbeta primers. The assay was immunoSEQ multiplex PCR, and TCRdb's table has in-frame clones only and misses some. Seen in this sample are 45,000 to 70,000 clones; the ten most common clones hold 12%. The sample was PBMCs. The receptor was isolated from a woman between 25 and 40 years old in good health and CMV-seropositive.

CDR3 bases: TGTGCCAGTAGTATCGACAGGATAACAGATACGCAGTATTTT. It is translated as CASSIDRITDTQYF. This rearrangement joins TRBV19 to TRBJ2-3; tentative D call: TRBD1 (6 bases). In germline, CDR1 is LNHDA, CDR2 SQIVND (reference sequence). Trimming stripped 3 bases from V and 3 bases from J, with 10 bases between. CDR3 size: 14 residues.